This T cell receptor beta chain derives from a study of long-term antiretroviral therapy in people with HIV. Findings and limits, study-wide: Nothing was known about ART adherence, viral resistance or changes in therapy.

This CDR3 is 16 amino acids long. The V segment lost 5 bases and the J segment 2 bases; nucleotides outside the gene matches: 5. Looked up from germline, CDR1 is SGHAT and CDR2 is FQNNGV. Details on this clone: The antigen is unknown.

Runs used v3.0 of the immunoSEQ assay and were done at survey level. Only in-frame clones appear in the TCRdb table, and some are missing; sequencing was by immunoSEQ multiplex PCR. The data hold about 20,000 clones, with 78% observed a single time. The chain uses TRBV11-2 and TRBJ2-3; 12 bases are shared with TRBD2. This TCR was sampled from a woman aged 45-60 years with HIV. Here the sequenced sample was unsorted PBMCs, taken 0.3 years after starting antiretroviral therapy. DNA for the CDR3: TGTGCCAGCAGCAACAGGACTAGCGGGGTCACAGATACGCAGTATTTT. It encodes CASSNRTSGVTDTQYF.